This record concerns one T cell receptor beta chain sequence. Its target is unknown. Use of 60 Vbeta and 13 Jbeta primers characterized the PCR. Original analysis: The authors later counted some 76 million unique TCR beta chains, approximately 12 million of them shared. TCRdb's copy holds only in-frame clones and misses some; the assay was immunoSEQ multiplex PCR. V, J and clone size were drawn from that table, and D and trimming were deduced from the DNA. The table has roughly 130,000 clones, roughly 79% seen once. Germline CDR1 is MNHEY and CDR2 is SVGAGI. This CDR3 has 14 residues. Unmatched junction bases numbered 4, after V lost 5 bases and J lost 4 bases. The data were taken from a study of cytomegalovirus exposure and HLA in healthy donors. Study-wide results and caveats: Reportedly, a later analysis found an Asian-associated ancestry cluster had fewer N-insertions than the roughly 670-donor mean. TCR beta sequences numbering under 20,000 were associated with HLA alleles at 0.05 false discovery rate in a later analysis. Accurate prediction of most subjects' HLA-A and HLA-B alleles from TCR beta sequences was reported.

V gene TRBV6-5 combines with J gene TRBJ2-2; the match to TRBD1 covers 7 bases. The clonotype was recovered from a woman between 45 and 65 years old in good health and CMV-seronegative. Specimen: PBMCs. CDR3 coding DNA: TGTGCCAGCAGTCCTACAGGGGCCACCGGGGAGCTGTTTTTT. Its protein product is CASSPTGATGELFF.